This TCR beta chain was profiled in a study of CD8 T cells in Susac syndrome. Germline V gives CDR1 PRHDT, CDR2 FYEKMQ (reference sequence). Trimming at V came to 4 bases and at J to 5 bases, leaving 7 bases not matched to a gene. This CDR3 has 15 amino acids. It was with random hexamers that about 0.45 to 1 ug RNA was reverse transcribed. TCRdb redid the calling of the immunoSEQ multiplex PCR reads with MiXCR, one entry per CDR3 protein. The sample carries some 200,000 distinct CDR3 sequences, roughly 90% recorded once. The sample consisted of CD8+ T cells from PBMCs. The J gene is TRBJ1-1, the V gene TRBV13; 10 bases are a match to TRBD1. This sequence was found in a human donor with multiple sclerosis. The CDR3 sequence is CASSYRGQGETEAFF. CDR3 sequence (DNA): TGTGCCAGCAGCTATCGCGGACAGGGGGAAACTGAAGCTTTCTTT.